These T cell receptor beta chains were read from a single sample in a study of glioma-infiltrating T cells. TCRdb re-called the multiplex PCR reads through MiXCR, storing one row per CDR3 protein. The data contain 95,000 to 110,000 distinct CDR3 sequences, about 30% of them singletons. The sequenced sample was glioma tissue, nonneoplastic brain tissue, or PBMCs (not recorded which). These receptors came from a human donor with low-grade glioma or glioblastoma, undergoing nonglioma brain surgery, or in good health (not recorded which). Both conserved end residues are part of each CDR3. A D gene is named only where the DNA matches it firmly. Size values are once, few and many counts, or a class for expanded clones, and some rows have none.

j_gene	abundance	d_gene	v_gene	CDR3nt	CDR3aa
TRBJ2-3	many	-	TRBV19	TGTGCCAGTAGCCGGGGAACTGGTCTAGAAGATACGCAGTATTTT	CASSRGTGLEDTQYF
TRBJ1-2	-	-	TRBV29-1	TGCAGCGTCCCCTTTGCATCCGGCAATGGCTACACCTTC	CSVPFASGNGYTF
TRBJ1-4	many	-	TRBV7-2	TGTGCCAGCAGCTTAAGTGCAACTAATGAAAAACTGTTTTTT	CASSLSATNEKLFF
TRBJ2-5	few	TRBD2	TRBV20-1	TGCAGTGCGACGGAGGCTAGCGGGGGGAATAAAGAGACCCAGTACTTC	CSATEASGGNKETQYF
TRBJ1-5	-	-	TRBV30	TGTGCCTGGAGTGTAGCGGGGAGGGTAAGCAATCAGCCCCAGCATTTT	CAWSVAGRVSNQPQHF
TRBJ1-4	few	-	TRBV10-3	TGTGCCATCAGCGGTGGGGCGGACGCAACTAATGAAAAACTGTTTTTT	CAISGGADATNEKLFF
TRBJ1-2	few	-	TRBV12-5	TGTGCTAGTGGTTCAGGACCTGGCTACACCTTC	CASGSGPGYTF
TRBJ1-5	-	TRBD1	TRBV19	TGTGCCAGTAGTTTCCGGGACAGGGGGGAGCAGCCCCAGCATTTT	CASSFRDRGEQPQHF
TRBJ2-7	many	TRBD1	TRBV2	TGTGCCAGCAGCACGACAGGGTTCGAGCAGTACTTC	CASSTTGFEQYF
TRBJ2-7	few	-	TRBV4-1	TGCGCCAGCAGCCAGTCCGGGGACTACGAGCAGTACTTC	CASSQSGDYEQYF
TRBJ2-1	many	TRBD2	TRBV6-1	TGTGCCAGCAGTACACCAACTCGGGGGGGGCCGATTAATGAGCAGTTCTTC	CASSTPTRGGPINEQFF
TRBJ2-7	many	-	TRBV24-1	TGTGCCACCAGTGATTTGGGGTACGAGCAGTACTTC	CATSDLGYEQYF
TRBJ2-5	-	TRBD1	TRBV29-1	TGCAGCGTTGAACGACAGGGGCAAGAGACCCAGTACTTC	CSVERQGQETQYF
TRBJ2-7	many	TRBD1	TRBV6-2/TRBV6-3	TGTGCCAGCAGTTACTCTTATCAAGGGGGCAAGCAGTACTTC	CASSYSYQGGKQYF
TRBJ2-2	-	TRBD1	TRBV25-1	TGTGCCAGCAGTGAAACAGGGGGCACCGGGGAGCTGTTTTTT	CASSETGGTGELFF
TRBJ1-1	many	-	TRBV7-2	TGTGCCAGCAGCCCGCACAGGGAGAACACTGAAGCTTTCTTT	CASSPHRENTEAFF
TRBJ1-1	-	TRBD1	TRBV4-2	TGTGCCAGCAGCCAAGATCCGGGGGTGACAGGGGGGACTGAAGCTTTCTTT	CASSQDPGVTGGTEAFF
TRBJ2-1	-	-	TRBV7-3	TGTGCCAGCAGCCAGACCCCCTTTGGTGAGCAGTTCTTC	CASSQTPFGEQFF
TRBJ1-2	-	TRBD1	TRBV4-2	TGTGCCAGCAGCCAGGGACAGACCGCCTATGGCTACACCTTC	CASSQGQTAYGYTF
TRBJ1-6	-	TRBD1	TRBV11-1	TGTGCCAGCAGCCGGACAGGGAATAATTCACCCCTCCACTTT	CASSRTGNNSPLHF
TRBJ2-3	few	TRBD2	TRBV10-3	TGTGCCATCCATCCGGGACTAGCGGGGGTACCGGCAGATACGCAGTATTTT	CAIHPGLAGVPADTQYF
TRBJ1-1	-	-	TRBV14	TGTGCCAGCAGCCAAGATTCTCGGTATTCGAACACTGAAGCTTTCTTT	CASSQDSRYSNTEAFF
TRBJ1-2	many	TRBD1	TRBV20-1	TGCAGTGCTAGAATGGACAGGGGTTACTATGGCTACACCTTC	CSARMDRGYYGYTF
TRBJ1-5	many	-	TRBV12-3/TRBV12-4	TGTGCCAGCAGTTTTAGACAGACATTCCAGCCCCAGCATTTT	CASSFRQTFQPQHF
TRBJ1-5	many	-	TRBV6-1	TGTGCCAGCAGTTCCAATACGAATCAGCCCCAGCATTTT	CASSSNTNQPQHF
TRBJ1-2	many	-	TRBV20-1	TGCAGTGCCGTCGACAGGTCCCTCCCTAAGGGCTACACCTTC	CSAVDRSLPKGYTF
TRBJ1-4	-	TRBD1	TRBV5-4	TGTGCCAGCAGCGTCGGACAGGGGGCGAATGAAAAACTGTTTTTT	CASSVGQGANEKLFF
TRBJ2-7	many	TRBD1	TRBV20-1	TGCAGTGCTAGAGACAGGGGGCGTAACCGCTACGAGCAGTACTTC	CSARDRGRNRYEQYF
TRBJ2-4	-	TRBD1	TRBV27	TGTGCCAGCAGAAGCGGGACAGGGGTGCAAAACATTCAGTACTTC	CASRSGTGVQNIQYF
TRBJ2-3	-	TRBD1	TRBV7-9	TGTGCCAGCAGCTTAGGGGGACAGCGACACACAGATACGCAGTATTTT	CASSLGGQRHTDTQYF
TRBJ1-5	-	-	TRBV7-2	TGTGCCAGCAGCTTAAGTTATAGCAATCAGCCCCAGCGTTTT	CASSLSYSNQPQRF
TRBJ1-5	many	-	TRBV6-2/TRBV6-3	TGTGCCAGCAGTTACTCAGGACAATATAGCAATCAGCCCCAGCATTTT	CASSYSGQYSNQPQHF
TRBJ1-5	-	-	TRBV7-9	TGTGCCAGCAGCTTAGCGCACTCTAGGGATGGAGGCAATCAGCCCCAGCATTTT	CASSLAHSRDGGNQPQHF
TRBJ1-5	many	-	TRBV11-2	TGTGCCAGCAGCCAGGGACGGAACAATCAGCCCCAGCATTTT	CASSQGRNNQPQHF
TRBJ1-2	-	-	TRBV7-3	TGTGCCAGCAGCTTACGTCCCCTCCAGCAGCTAGCTAACTATGGCTACACCTTC	CASSLRPLQQLANYGYTF
TRBJ2-3	many	TRBD1	TRBV20-1	TGCAGTGCTTCCGGGACAGGGTTGGTAGATACGCAGTATTTT	CSASGTGLVDTQYF
TRBJ1-1	many	-	TRBV2	TGTGCCAGCAGCCTCGTACTACTGAACACTGAAGCTTTCTTT	CASSLVLLNTEAFF
TRBJ2-1	many	TRBD2	TRBV6-1	TGTGCCAGCAGCCCCTCTAGCGGGGGGTCCTACAATGAGCAGTTCTTC	CASSPSSGGSYNEQFF
TRBJ2-5	-	-	TRBV7-2	TGTGCCATCAGCGACCATCCAGTCGAGACCCAGTACTTC	CAISDHPVETQYF
TRBJ1-4	-	-	TRBV28	TGTGCCAGCAGTTTTCCACTCGGCGGGCCAACTAATGAAAAACTGTTTTTT	CASSFPLGGPTNEKLFF
TRBJ2-3	-	TRBD2	TRBV20-1	TGCAGTGCCGTATACAGCGGGGGGGCCATCGCCACAGATACGCAGTATTTT	CSAVYSGGAIATDTQYF
TRBJ1-2	-	-	TRBV9	TGTGCCAGCAGCGTAAGAACAGGTTTGGGCTACACCTTC	CASSVRTGLGYTF
TRBJ1-1	-	-	TRBV7-9	TGTGCCAGCAGCTTCCCGGAGCAAGGGAAAGCTTTCTTT	CASSFPEQGKAFF
TRBJ2-7	few	-	TRBV19	TGTGCCAGTAGTATATCACTATCGGCCGGCGAGCAGTACTTC	CASSISLSAGEQYF
TRBJ2-5	once	TRBD1	TRBV7-3	TGTGCCGGCAGCTTCGACAGGGGAGAGACCCAGTACTTC	CAGSFDRGETQYF
TRBJ2-7	once	-	TRBV28	TGTGCCAGCAGCCCGGGCCGCGGTGAGCAGTACTTC	CASSPGRGEQYF
TRBJ2-2	many	-	TRBV6-1	TGTGCCAGCATCTACAGGGCGAACACCGGGGAGCTGTTTTTT	CASIYRANTGELFF
TRBJ1-5	many	-	TRBV12-3/TRBV12-4	TGTGCCAGCAGTTTATGGGGTCAGCCCCAGCATTTT	CASSLWGQPQHF
TRBJ1-4	-	TRBD1	TRBV12-3/TRBV12-4	TGTGCCAGCACCCTTCAGACAGGGGAGGGGGAAAAACTGTTTTTT	CASTLQTGEGEKLFF
TRBJ1-1	-	-	TRBV2	TGTGCCAGCAGTGCCTGGTGGGGACAGAACACTGAAGCTTTCTTT	CASSAWWGQNTEAFF
TRBJ1-2	many	-	TRBV28	TGTGCCAGCAGTTTATTAGGACAGAACTATGGCTACACCTTC	CASSLLGQNYGYTF
TRBJ1-6	many	-	TRBV20-1	TGCAGTGCTAGAGATGGAGCAGGGGACGTTTCACCCCTCCACTTT	CSARDGAGDVSPLHF
TRBJ1-4	few	-	TRBV10-3	TGTGCCATCAGAGACAGTGCAACTAATGAAAAACTGTTTTTT	CAIRDSATNEKLFF
TRBJ2-7	-	-	TRBV12-3/TRBV12-4	TGTGCCAGCACCCGTCTGGGGGCCTACGAGCAGTACTTC	CASTRLGAYEQYF
TRBJ1-6	-	-	TRBV5-6	TGTGCCAGCAGCTTATGGGGGGCCCCTGGGGCCCTCCACTTT	CASSLWGAPGALHF
TRBJ2-3	many	TRBD2	TRBV4-1	TGCGCCAGCAGCCAAGAAGCTGTAAGCGGGGGGACAGATACGCAGTATTTT	CASSQEAVSGGTDTQYF
TRBJ2-3	-	TRBD2	TRBV7-3	TGTGCCAGCAGCCAGACTAGCGTCACAGATACGCAGTATTTT	CASSQTSVTDTQYF
TRBJ2-6	-	-	TRBV7-2	TGTGCCAGCAGGGGATACTCTGGGGCCAACGTCCTGACTTTC	CASRGYSGANVLTF